These T cell receptor beta chains were read from a single sample in a study of Tregs in tolerant kidney transplant recipients. Data came from immunoSEQ multiplex PCR; TCRdb stores just in-frame clones and leaves some out. The repertoire includes roughly 120,000 clones, roughly 92% of them detected once, and more than 0.5% sits in the top ten. The sequencing sample was made of CD4+ T cells from blood. Source of these receptors: a human donor in good health. The CDR3 runs from the conserved cysteine through the conserved F or W. The order of the fields is V gene, J gene, clone size, CDR3 length, D gene, CDR3 DNA, CDR3 protein. The D gene is left open where the match is weak. Only some rows state a clone size, as once, few, many or a class for expanded clones.

TRBV9	TRBJ2-7	NA	15	TRBD1	TGTGCCAGCAGCGTAGCTGGGACAGGGGTCTACGAGCAGTACTTC	CASSVAGTGVYEQYF
TRBV4-1	TRBJ1-2	NA	14	TRBD1	TGCGCCAGCAGCCAGGTCAACAGGGGAGGGGGCTACACCTTC	CASSQVNRGGGYTF
TRBV14	TRBJ2-2	NA	19	TRBD2	TGTGCCAGCAGCCAAGCTTCGGGCGGGAGGGCCATTTACACCGGGGAGCTGTTTTTT	CASSQASGGRAIYTGELFF
TRBV7-9	TRBJ1-2	NA	16	NA	TGTGCCAGCAGCTCCCCCGAAATGGGCTTAAACTATGGCTACACCTTC	CASSSPEMGLNYGYTF
TRBV7-8	TRBJ1-2	NA	16	NA	TGTGCCAGCAGCTTAGACTTGTCACCAGCTAACTATGGCTACACCTTC	CASSLDLSPANYGYTF
TRBV2	TRBJ1-5	NA	13	NA	TGTGCCAGCAGTGTTGTCAGGGACCAGCCCCAGCATTTT	CASSVVRDQPQHF
TRBV6-1	TRBJ1-2	NA	15	TRBD1	TGTGCCAGCAGAGCGGACAGGGAAAGTAACTATGGCTACACCTTC	CASRADRESNYGYTF
TRBV5-1	TRBJ1-2	NA	14	NA	TGCGCCAGCAGCTTGCGACAAGACAACTATGGCTACACCTTC	CASSLRQDNYGYTF
TRBV10-1	TRBJ2-3	NA	15	NA	TGCGCCAGCAGTGAGGCTGTCTGGCCCCGAGATACGCAGTATTTT	CASSEAVWPRDTQYF
TRBV4-2	TRBJ2-5	once	14	NA	TGTGCCAGCAGCCAAGATTCGTCCTTGGGGGCCCAGTACTTC	CASSQDSSLGAQYF
TRBV29-1	TRBJ1-1	NA	13	TRBD1	TGCAGCTCGAGGGGACAGGGAGGCACTGAAGCTTTCTTT	CSSRGQGGTEAFF
TRBV5-1	TRBJ1-6	NA	17	TRBD1	TGCGCCAGCAGCCCGAATCGACAGGGTTTCTATAATTCACCCCTCCACTTT	CASSPNRQGFYNSPLHF
TRBV2	TRBJ1-1	NA	15	NA	TGTGCCAGCAGTACCAGAGCCGGGGCGAACACTGAAGCTTTCTTT	CASSTRAGANTEAFF
TRBV2	TRBJ1-2	NA	13	NA	TGTGCCAGCAGTGTAGAGACACACTATGGCTACACCTTC	CASSVETHYGYTF
TRBV28	TRBJ2-3	NA	13	NA	TGTGCCAGCAGTGAAGTTTCGTCGGATACGCAGTATTTT	CASSEVSSDTQYF
TRBV5-1	TRBJ1-1	NA	13	NA	TGCGCCAGCAGCTTTGGGGGGCCTAATGAAGCTTTCTTT	CASSFGGPNEAFF
TRBV5-1	TRBJ2-1	few	16	TRBD2	TGCGCCAGCAGCTATACTAGCGGGAGCTCCTACAATGAGCAGTTCTTC	CASSYTSGSSYNEQFF
TRBV11-3	TRBJ2-1	NA	15	TRBD2	TGTGCCAGCAGTTCGCGGGAGGGCCGGAGCAATGAGCAGTTCTTC	CASSSREGRSNEQFF
TRBV11-3	TRBJ2-3	NA	18	TRBD2	TGTGCCAGCAGCTTAGGAGGACTAGCGGGCGGTAGCACAGATACGCAGTATTTT	CASSLGGLAGGSTDTQYF
TRBV5-6	TRBJ2-7	NA	14	NA	TGTGCCAGCAGCTTAGGACTTGCTACGAACGAGCAGTACTTC	CASSLGLATNEQYF
TRBV2	TRBJ1-4	NA	14	TRBD1	TGTGCCAGCAGTGGGGGACAGCGGAGTGAAAAACTGTTTTTT	CASSGGQRSEKLFF
TRBV5-4	TRBJ1-3	NA	15	NA	TGTGCCAGCAGCTTGAGGGCAGCTTCTGGAAACACCATATATTTT	CASSLRAASGNTIYF
TRBV18	TRBJ2-5	once	11	NA	TGTGCCAGCTCACCAGAAGAGACCCAGTACTTC	CASSPEETQYF
TRBV7-3	TRBJ1-1	NA	16	NA	TGTGCCAGCAGCTTAACTTGGACCGGGGGGATCACTGAAGCTTTCTTT	CASSLTWTGGITEAFF
TRBV6-6	TRBJ2-7	NA	16	TRBD1	TGTGCCAGCAGTTACTCGGGACAGGGGATGGCTTTTCAGCAGTACTTC	CASSYSGQGMAFQQYF
TRBV30	TRBJ1-5	NA	13	NA	TGTGCCTGGAGTGGAAAAAGCAATCAGCCCCAGCATTTT	CAWSGKSNQPQHF
TRBV6-6	TRBJ2-5	NA	14	NA	TGTGCCAGCAGTTACTCGAAGCTAGGAGAGACCCAGTACTTC	CASSYSKLGETQYF
TRBV18	TRBJ2-7	NA	15	TRBD2	TGTGCCAGCTCCCAGGGACTAGCGGTGGCCTACGAGCAGTACTTC	CASSQGLAVAYEQYF
TRBV19	TRBJ2-1	NA	15	NA	TGTGCCAGTAGTAAGCTGCTTAGCTCCTACAATGAGCAGTTCTTC	CASSKLLSSYNEQFF
TRBV2	TRBJ1-4	NA	14	NA	TGTGCCAGCAACCAAGCGGGGGCTGATGAAAAACTGTTTTTT	CASNQAGADEKLFF
TRBV4-2	TRBJ2-1	NA	15	NA	TGTGCCAGCAGCCAAGCCGGGTCTGCCTACAATGAGCAGTTCTTC	CASSQAGSAYNEQFF